This TCR beta chain comes out of a study of blood T cell repertoires in COVID-19. Overall study context: The study drew acute and convalescent COVID-19 samples from the United States, Italy and Spain. PBMCs, B-cell-depleted T cells, or T cells were the source of the cDNA or gDNA that made up the material.

In the original processing: Quantification of nucleated cells was approximated via reference gene primer amplification. Clones were sequenced by immunoSEQ multiplex PCR, and TCRdb holds only the in-frame ones, with some missing. The DNA gave D and trimming, while V, J and clone size come from that table. The repertoire holds under 110,000 clones, with roughly 85% as singletons. Germline loops: CDR1 DFQATT, CDR2 SNEGSKA (reference sequence). The CDR3 runs 14 residues. Trimming pared 3 bases from V and 8 bases from J, leaving 19 bases between. This sequence originates from a woman in her 70s with active or convalescent COVID-19. This chain uses TRBV20-1 with TRBJ1-2; D not certain. Sequences were obtained from peripheral blood. CDR3 loop: CSASPAALTGGYTF. Here the CDR3 DNA reads TGCAGTGCTAGTCCAGCAGCTCTGACTGGGGGCTACACCTTC.